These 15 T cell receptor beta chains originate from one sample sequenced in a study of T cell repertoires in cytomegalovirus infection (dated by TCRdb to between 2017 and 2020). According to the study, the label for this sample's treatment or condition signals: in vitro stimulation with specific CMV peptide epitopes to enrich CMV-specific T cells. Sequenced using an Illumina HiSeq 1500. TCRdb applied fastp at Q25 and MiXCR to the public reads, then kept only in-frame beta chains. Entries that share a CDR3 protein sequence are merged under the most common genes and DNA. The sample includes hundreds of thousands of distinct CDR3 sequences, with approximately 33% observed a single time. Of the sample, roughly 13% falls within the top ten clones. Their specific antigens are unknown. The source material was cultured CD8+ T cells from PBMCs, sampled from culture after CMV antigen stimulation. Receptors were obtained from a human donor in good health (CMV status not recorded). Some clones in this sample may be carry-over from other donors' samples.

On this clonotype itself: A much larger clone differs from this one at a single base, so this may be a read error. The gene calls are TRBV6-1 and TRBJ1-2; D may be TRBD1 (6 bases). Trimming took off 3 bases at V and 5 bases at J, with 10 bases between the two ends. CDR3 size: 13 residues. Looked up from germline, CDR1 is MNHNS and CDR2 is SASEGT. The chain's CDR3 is CASSEGTTYGYTF. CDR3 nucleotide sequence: TGTGCCAGCAGTGAGGGGACAACATATGGCTACACCTTC.

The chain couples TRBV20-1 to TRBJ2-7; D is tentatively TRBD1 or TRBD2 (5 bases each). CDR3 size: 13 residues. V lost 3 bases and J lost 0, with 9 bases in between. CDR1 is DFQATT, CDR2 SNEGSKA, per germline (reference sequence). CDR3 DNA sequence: TGCAGTGCTAGGGGGGTGAACTCCTACGAGCAGTACTTC. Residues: CSARGVNSYEQYF.

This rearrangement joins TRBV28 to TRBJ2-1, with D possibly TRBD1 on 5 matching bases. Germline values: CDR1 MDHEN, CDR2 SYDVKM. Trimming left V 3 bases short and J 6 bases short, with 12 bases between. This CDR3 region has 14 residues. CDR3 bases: TGTGCCAGCAGTTTGACCCAGGGCCTCAATGAGCAGTTCTTC. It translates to CASSLTQGLNEQFF.

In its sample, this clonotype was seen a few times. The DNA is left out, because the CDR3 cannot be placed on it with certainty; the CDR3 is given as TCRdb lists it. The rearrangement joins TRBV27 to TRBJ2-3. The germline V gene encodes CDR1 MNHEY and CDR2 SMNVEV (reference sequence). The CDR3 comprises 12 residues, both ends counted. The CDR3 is CASSSSVDTQYF.

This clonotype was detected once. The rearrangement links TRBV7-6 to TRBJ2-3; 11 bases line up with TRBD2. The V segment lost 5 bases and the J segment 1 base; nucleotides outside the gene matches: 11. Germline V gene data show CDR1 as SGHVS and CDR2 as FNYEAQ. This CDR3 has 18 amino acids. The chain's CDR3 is CASSIPLAGGRGTDTQYF. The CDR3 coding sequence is TGTGCCAGCAGCATACCGCTAGCGGGGGGCCGGGGCACAGATACGCAGTATTTT.

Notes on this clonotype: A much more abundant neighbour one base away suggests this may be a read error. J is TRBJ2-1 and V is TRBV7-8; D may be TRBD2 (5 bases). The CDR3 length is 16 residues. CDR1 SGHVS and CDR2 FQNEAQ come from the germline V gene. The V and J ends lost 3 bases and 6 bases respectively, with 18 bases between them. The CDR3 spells CASSLDRGIRGNEQFF. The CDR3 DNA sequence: TGTGCCAGCAGCTTGGACCGGGGAATTCGGGGCAATGAGCAGTTCTTC.

CDR3 amino acids: CASSLGPWGEQYF. CDR3 DNA sequence: TGTGCCAGCAGTTTAGGGCCATGGGGCGAGCAGTACTTC. The chain links TRBV12-3 or TRBV12-4 to TRBJ2-7; D remains ambiguous. Trimming shortened V by 1 base and J by 6 bases, and 10 bases separated the two germline ends. The CDR3 covers 13 residues.

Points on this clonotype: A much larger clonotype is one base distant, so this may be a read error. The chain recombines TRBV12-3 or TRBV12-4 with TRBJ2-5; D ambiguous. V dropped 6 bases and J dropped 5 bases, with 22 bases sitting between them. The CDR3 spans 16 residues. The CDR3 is CASRSNFQRAFETQYF. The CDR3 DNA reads TGTGCCAGCAGATCCAACTTTCAAAGGGCTTTCGAGACCCAGTACTTC.

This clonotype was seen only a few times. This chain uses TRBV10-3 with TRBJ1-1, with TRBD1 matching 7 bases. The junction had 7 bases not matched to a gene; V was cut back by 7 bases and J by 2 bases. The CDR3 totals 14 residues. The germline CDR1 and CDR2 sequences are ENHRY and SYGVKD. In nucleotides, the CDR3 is TGTGCCATCAAAAATACAGGGGCTAACACTGAAGCTTTCTTT. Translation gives CAIKNTGANTEAFF.

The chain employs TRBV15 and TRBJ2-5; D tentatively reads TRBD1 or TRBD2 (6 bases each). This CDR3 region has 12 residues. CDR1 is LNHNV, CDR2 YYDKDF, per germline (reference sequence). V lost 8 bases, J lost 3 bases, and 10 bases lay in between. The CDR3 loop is CATGGPKETQYF. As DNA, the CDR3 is TGTGCCACCGGGGGGCCCAAAGAGACCCAGTACTTC.

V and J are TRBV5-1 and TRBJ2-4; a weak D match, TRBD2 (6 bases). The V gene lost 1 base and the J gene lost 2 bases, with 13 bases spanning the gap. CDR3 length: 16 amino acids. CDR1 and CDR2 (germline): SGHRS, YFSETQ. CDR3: CASSLRWGRTKNIQYF. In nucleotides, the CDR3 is TGCGCCAGCAGCTTGAGGTGGGGGAGGACCAAAAACATTCAGTACTTC.

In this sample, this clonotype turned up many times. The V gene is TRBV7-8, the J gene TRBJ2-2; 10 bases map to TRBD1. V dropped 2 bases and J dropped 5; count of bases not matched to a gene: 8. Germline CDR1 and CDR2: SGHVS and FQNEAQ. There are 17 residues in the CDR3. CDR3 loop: CASSLSRDRGGTGELFF. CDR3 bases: TGTGCCAGCAGCTTAAGCCGGGACAGGGGTGGGACCGGGGAGCTGTTTTTT.

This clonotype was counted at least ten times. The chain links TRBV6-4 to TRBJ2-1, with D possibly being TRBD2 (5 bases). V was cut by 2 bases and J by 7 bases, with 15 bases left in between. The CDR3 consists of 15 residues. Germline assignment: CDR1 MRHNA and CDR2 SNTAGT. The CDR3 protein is CASSDLVAGVNEQFF. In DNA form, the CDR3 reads TGTGCCAGCAGTGACCTAGTGGCCGGGGTGAATGAGCAGTTCTTC.

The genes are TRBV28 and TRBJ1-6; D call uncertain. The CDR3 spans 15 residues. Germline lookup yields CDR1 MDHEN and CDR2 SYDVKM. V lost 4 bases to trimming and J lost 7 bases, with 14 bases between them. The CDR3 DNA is TGTGCCAGCAGTTCAGGACGTGCGATCAATTCACCCCTCCACTTT. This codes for CASSSGRAINSPLHF. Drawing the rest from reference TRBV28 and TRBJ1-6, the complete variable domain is DVKVTQSSRYLVKRTGEKVFLECVQDMDHENMFWYRQDPGLGLRLIYFSYDVKMKEKGDIPEGYSVSREKKERFSLILESASTNQTSMYLCASSSGRAINSPLHFGNGTRLTVT.

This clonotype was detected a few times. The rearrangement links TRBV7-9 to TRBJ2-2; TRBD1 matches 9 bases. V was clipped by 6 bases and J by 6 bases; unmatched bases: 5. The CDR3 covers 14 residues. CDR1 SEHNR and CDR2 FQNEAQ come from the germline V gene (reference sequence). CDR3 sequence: CASRDTGGPGELFF. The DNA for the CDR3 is TGTGCCAGCAGGGATACAGGGGGCCCCGGGGAGCTGTTTTTT.